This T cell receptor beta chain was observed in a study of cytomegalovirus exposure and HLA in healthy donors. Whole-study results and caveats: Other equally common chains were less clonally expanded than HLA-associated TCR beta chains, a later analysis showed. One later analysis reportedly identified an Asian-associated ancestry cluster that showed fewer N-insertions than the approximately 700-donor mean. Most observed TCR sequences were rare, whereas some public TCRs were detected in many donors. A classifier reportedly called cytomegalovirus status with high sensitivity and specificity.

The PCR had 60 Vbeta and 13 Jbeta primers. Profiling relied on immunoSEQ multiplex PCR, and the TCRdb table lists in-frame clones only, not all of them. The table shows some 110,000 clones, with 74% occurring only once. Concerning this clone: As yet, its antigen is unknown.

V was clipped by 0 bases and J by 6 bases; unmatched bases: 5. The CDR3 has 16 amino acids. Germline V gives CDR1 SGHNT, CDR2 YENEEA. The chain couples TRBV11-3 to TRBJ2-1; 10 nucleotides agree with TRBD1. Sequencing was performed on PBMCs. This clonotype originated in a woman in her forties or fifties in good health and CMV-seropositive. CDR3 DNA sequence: TGTGCCAGCAGCTTAGATTCCGGGACAGGGGCCAATGAGCAGTTCTTC. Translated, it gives CASSLDSGTGANEQFF.